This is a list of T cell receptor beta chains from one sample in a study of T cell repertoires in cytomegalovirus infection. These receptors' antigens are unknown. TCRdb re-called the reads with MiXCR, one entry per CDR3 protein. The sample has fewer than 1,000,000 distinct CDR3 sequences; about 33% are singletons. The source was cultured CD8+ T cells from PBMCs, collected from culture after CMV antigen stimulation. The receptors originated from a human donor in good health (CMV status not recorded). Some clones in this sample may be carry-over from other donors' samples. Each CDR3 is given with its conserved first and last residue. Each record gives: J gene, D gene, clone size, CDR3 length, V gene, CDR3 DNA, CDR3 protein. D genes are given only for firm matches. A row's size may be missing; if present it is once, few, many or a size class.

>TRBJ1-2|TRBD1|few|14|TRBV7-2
TGTGCCAGCAGCTTAAACAGGGGGGTCTATGGCTACACCTTC
CASSLNRGVYGYTF
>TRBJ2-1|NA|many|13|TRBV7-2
TGTGCCAGCAGCCCCTACCTCTACAATGAGCAGTTCTTC
CASSPYLYNEQFF
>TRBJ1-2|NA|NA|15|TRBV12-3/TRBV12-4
TGTGCCAGCAGTCCGTGGGAACATAGGACCTATGGCTACACCTTC
CASSPWEHRTYGYTF
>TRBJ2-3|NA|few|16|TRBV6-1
TGTGCCAGCAGTGAAGCGTCCCAGCTTAGCACAGATACGCAGTATTTT
CASSEASQLSTDTQYF
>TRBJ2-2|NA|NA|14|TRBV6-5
TGTGCCAGCGGTTACACGCCGAACACCGGGGAGCTGTTTTTT
CASGYTPNTGELFF
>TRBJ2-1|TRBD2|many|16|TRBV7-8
TGTGCCAGCAGCTCTTACTTAGCGGGGACCTACAATGAGCAGTTCTTC
CASSSYLAGTYNEQFF
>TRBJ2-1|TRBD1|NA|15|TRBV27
TGTGCCAGCATTAAATCGGGACAGGGGCACAATGAGCAGTTCTTC
CASIKSGQGHNEQFF
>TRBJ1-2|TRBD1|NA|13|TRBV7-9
TGTGCCAGCAGCTGGTCTTCCGGGACAGGGGTAACCTTC
CASSWSSGTGVTF
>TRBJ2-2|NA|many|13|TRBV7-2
TGTGCCAGCAGTCGTGCAGGCACCGGGGAGCTGTTTTTT
CASSRAGTGELFF
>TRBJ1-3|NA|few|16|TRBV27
TGTGCCAGCAGTTTATCAGGGGGATTCTCTGGAAACACCATATATTTT
CASSLSGGFSGNTIYF